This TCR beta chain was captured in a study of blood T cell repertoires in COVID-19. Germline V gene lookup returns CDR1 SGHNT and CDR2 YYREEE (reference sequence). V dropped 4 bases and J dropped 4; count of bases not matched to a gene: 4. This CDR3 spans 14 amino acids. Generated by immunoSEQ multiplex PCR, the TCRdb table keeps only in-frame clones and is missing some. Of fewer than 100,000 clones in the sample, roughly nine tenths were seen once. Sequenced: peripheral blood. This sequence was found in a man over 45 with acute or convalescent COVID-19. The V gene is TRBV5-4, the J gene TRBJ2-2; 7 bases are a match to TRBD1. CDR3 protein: CASSIHRGTGELFF. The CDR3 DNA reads TGTGCCAGCAGCATCCACAGGGGCACCGGGGAGCTGTTTTTT. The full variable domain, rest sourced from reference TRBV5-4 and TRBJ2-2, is ETGVTQSPTHLIKTRGQQVTLRCSSQSGHNTVSWYQQALGQGPQFIFQYYREEENGRGNFPPRFSGLQFPNYSSELNVNALELDDSALYLCASSIHRGTGELFFGEGSRLTVL.